Listed below are T cell receptor beta chains from one sample, sequenced in a study of blood T cell repertoires in COVID-19. The assay was immunoSEQ multiplex PCR, and TCRdb's table has in-frame clones only and misses some. The sample has around 250,000 clones, about nine tenths seen once. Sequences were obtained from PBMCs or T cells enriched from blood (not recorded which). The source of these receptors is a human donor in a cohort exposed to, infected with or recovered from COVID-19 (not recorded which). The donor label of this sample is uncertain. CDR3s leave out the opening cysteine and the closing phenylalanine or tryptophan. The order of the fields is V gene, J gene, clone size, CDR3 protein. Not all rows give a size; the values are once, few, many and, for expanded clones, a class.

TRBV9	TRBJ2-3	-	ASSGSGAQY
TRBV18	TRBJ2-5	-	ASSPSRQGGTQY
TRBV11-2	TRBJ1-2	-	ASSLVAGQGGYGYT
TRBV6-1	TRBJ1-5	-	ASSEQGSSNQPQH
TRBV19	TRBJ1-1	-	ASSSHRGRTEAF
TRBV27	TRBJ2-4	-	ASSRGPAKNIQY
TRBV2	TRBJ1-3	-	ASRQGIDTIY
TRBV6-5	TRBJ1-4	-	ASNALEGYEKLF
TRBV12-3/TRBV12-4	TRBJ2-7	-	ASSSWPTYEQY
TRBV6-2/TRBV6-3	TRBJ2-5	-	ASSYRLAGKLGRETQY
TRBV19	TRBJ1-5	once	ASGQDNQPQH
TRBV30	TRBJ2-3	-	AWSERLAGGYTDTQY
TRBV11-3	TRBJ2-7	-	ASSRTNKGGIYEQY
TRBV7-8	TRBJ2-5	-	ASSLTWFGQETQY
TRBV7-9	TRBJ1-1	-	ASSLPGQGDTEAF
TRBV5-1	TRBJ2-5	-	ASSLGASGGQETQY
TRBV28	TRBJ1-1	-	ASSRTGARNTEAF
TRBV9	TRBJ1-1	-	ASSVAGGRTEAF
TRBV7-3	TRBJ2-2	-	ASSSTSFQDRPGGELF
TRBV7-2	TRBJ2-5	-	ASSKQGLAGQETQY
TRBV5-4	TRBJ2-2	-	ASSLQGQNTGELF
TRBV27	TRBJ1-3	-	ASSAGVGNTIY
TRBV7-6	TRBJ2-5	-	ASSLGTSGGKETQY
TRBV6-5	TRBJ1-1	-	ASSYSSGGNEAF
TRBV6-5	TRBJ1-4	-	ASRQSGTVSEKLF
TRBV6-1	TRBJ1-1	-	ASSEDSGAF
TRBV4-3	TRBJ1-2	-	ASSQAATGGYGYT
TRBV27	TRBJ1-5	-	ASSATAGPQH
TRBV5-8	TRBJ2-7	-	ASSPSAGGLSYEQY
TRBV4-1	TRBJ2-4	-	ASSHVIRDRGGNIQY
TRBV19	TRBJ1-4	-	ASSKQGAATNEKLF
TRBV9	TRBJ2-2	-	ASSVADGGGQLRELF
TRBV19	TRBJ2-5	-	ASSKPLRAGGLETQY
TRBV19	TRBJ2-2	-	ASTDRWGGELF
TRBV19	TRBJ1-2	-	ASSTRPGTGGGKGYGYT
TRBV6-1	TRBJ2-3	-	ASSLVLPSTDTQY
TRBV29-1	TRBJ2-3	-	SVSTGSTDTQY
TRBV21-1	TRBJ2-3	-	ASSKYPNQDRLRDSTDTQY
TRBV18	TRBJ1-3	-	ASSPKEGPSGNTIY
TRBV6-5	TRBJ2-7	-	ASSYSVGGYEQY
TRBV2	TRBJ2-7	-	ASSAAGVSEQY
TRBV27	TRBJ2-5	-	ASSLTDNQETQY
TRBV2	TRBJ1-3	-	ASSEPPQGNTIY
TRBV5-1	TRBJ1-1	-	ASSLDTLNTEAF
TRBV12-3/TRBV12-4	TRBJ1-2	-	ASSGTGGYGYT
TRBV7-2	TRBJ2-5	-	ASSVSGGETQY
TRBV6-5	TRBJ1-6	-	AGGQGWDVSPLH
TRBV25-1	TRBJ1-1	-	ASSGQVEAF
TRBV7-8	TRBJ1-5	-	ASSLWEAKGRNQPQH